This TCR beta chain originates from a study of blood T cell repertoires in COVID-19. V gave up 7 bases and J gave up 4 bases, with 13 bases separating them. From germline, CDR1 is SNHLY and CDR2 FYNNEI. The CDR3 spans 13 residues. Method: immunoSEQ multiplex PCR; TCRdb's copy keeps in-frame clones and lacks some. The table lists about 460,000 clones, about nine tenths of them singletons. The chain combines TRBV2 with TRBJ1-2, with D unclear. The specimen was PBMCs or T cells enriched from blood (not recorded which). The TCR comes from a woman aged 55-70 years who had recovered from COVID-19. The CDR3 here is CASTEAVFYGYTF. In nucleotides, the CDR3 is TGTGCCAGCACCGAGGCAGTCTTCTATGGCTACACCTTC.